A single sample gave rise to the 18 T cell receptor beta chains below, sequenced in a study of memory CD8 T cells in hepatitis C reinfection. Time point meaning: pre-reinfection, 55 to 20 weeks before reinfection detection. The sorted cells went straight to TCR sequencing with no prior in vitro expansion. Sequencing used immunoSEQ multiplex PCR; TCRdb keeps in-frame clones, though not all of them. The table lists approximately 51,000 clones, just under 90% of them singletons. Sample: naive CD8+ T cells sorted from blood. The receptors derive from a man aged 18-30 years with hepatitis C virus infection.

This sequence joins TRBV7-8 and TRBJ2-7; D may be TRBD2 (5 bases). The CDR3 covers 14 residues. From germline, CDR1 is SGHVS and CDR2 FQNEAQ. Trimming took off 5 bases at V and 7 bases at J, with 18 bases between the two ends. CDR3 residues: CASSTSLEMEEQYF. The CDR3 DNA reads as TGTGCCAGCAGCACTTCACTAGAAATGGAAGAGCAGTACTTC.

This chain connects TRBV19 to TRBJ2-5, with 8 bases fitting TRBD2. Losses at the gene ends were 3 bases for V and 1 base for J; bases not matched to a gene: 10. The CDR3 is 17 amino acids. Per the germline V gene, CDR1 is LNHDA and CDR2 is SQIVND (reference sequence). This chain's CDR3 is CASSIFSGSGVQETQYF. CDR3 bases: TGTGCCAGTAGTATTTTCAGCGGGAGCGGGGTCCAAGAGACCCAGTACTTC.

The gene calls are TRBV29-1 and TRBJ2-7, with D unresolved. The ends were cut back, 7 bases at V and 4 bases at J, with 11 bases in the middle. The CDR3 runs to 11 residues. CDR1 and CDR2 from the germline V gene are SQVTM and ANQGSEA. CDR3 sequence (DNA): TGCAGCGCCCTCGTGCGGTACGAGCAGTACTTC. It yields the protein CSALVRYEQYF.

The chain is built from TRBV6-5 and TRBJ1-2; D uncertain. V lost 2 bases and J lost 9, with 10 bases in between. Germline loops: CDR1 MNHEY, CDR2 SVGAGI. CDR3 size: 12 residues. The CDR3: CASSYEGSSYTF. CDR3 sequence (DNA): TGTGCCAGCAGTTACGAGGGCAGCAGCTACACCTTC.

The chain combines TRBV13 with TRBJ2-5, with no clear D. The CDR3 loop spans 13 amino acids. Deletions cut 5 bases from V and 7 bases from J, with 14 bases between. CDR1 is PRHDT and CDR2 is FYEKMQ in the germline V gene (reference sequence). The CDR3 spells CASSRQLPRTQYF. In nucleotides, the CDR3 is TGTGCCAGCAGCCGCCAACTTCCGAGGACCCAGTACTTC. Filled out from reference TRBV13 and TRBJ2-5, the complete variable domain reads AAGVIQSPRHLIKEKRETATLKCYPIPRHDTVYWYQQGPGQDPQFLISFYEKMQSDKGSIPDRFSAQQFSDYHSELNMSSLELGDSALYFCASSRQLPRTQYFGPGTRLLVL.

The V and J genes are TRBV11-3 and TRBJ2-1; D is perhaps TRBD1 (5 bases). V was pared by 1 base and J by 7 bases, with 11 bases between. The CDR3 covers 14 residues. Germline V gives CDR1 SGHNT, CDR2 YENEEA. The CDR3 is CASSLGVRANEQFF. In DNA form, the CDR3 reads TGTGCCAGCAGCTTAGGAGTCAGGGCTAATGAGCAGTTCTTC.

The rearrangement links TRBV19 to TRBJ1-1; D perhaps matches TRBD1 (5 bases). This CDR3 region has 14 residues. Trimming shortened V by 4 bases and J by 7 bases, and 16 bases separated the two germline ends. Germline V gene data show CDR1 as LNHDA and CDR2 as SQIVND (reference sequence). CDR3 nucleotides: TGTGCCAGTAGTACCCTAGATCGACAGTTTGAAGCTTTCTTT. It specifies CASSTLDRQFEAFF. The full variable domain, in which reference TRBV19 and TRBJ1-1 provide the parts outside the CDR3, is DGGITQSPKYLFRKEGQNVTLSCEQNLNHDAMYWYRQDPGQGLRLIYYSQIVNDFQKGDIAEGYSVSREKKESFPLTVTSAQKNPTAFYLCASSTLDRQFEAFFGQGTRLTVV.

A note on this clone: The junction departs from the called germline gene at one end, perhaps through a read error. V gene TRBV28 combines with J gene TRBJ2-7; 12 bases map to TRBD2. Germline loops: CDR1 MDHEN, CDR2 SYDVKM. The CDR3 is 15 residues long. CDR3 protein: CASRGLAGTVYERYF. For the CDR3, the DNA is TGTGCCAGCAGGGGACTAGCGGGCACAGTCTACGAGCGGTACTTC.

The CDR3 DNA reads as TGTGCCATCAGTGAGTCAGGGGCTAGCGGGGGAGATAGCACAGATACGCAGTATTTT. It specifies CAISESGASGGDSTDTQYF. This rearrangement joins TRBV10-3 to TRBJ2-3, with 10 bases identical to TRBD2. The CDR3 sequence is 19 residues long. V trimming: 0 bases; J trimming: 0 bases; junction bases outside the gene matches: 9. Germline CDR1 reads ENHRY; CDR2 reads SYGVKD.

The chain joins TRBV6-6 to TRBJ1-2; 8 bases agree with TRBD1. Germline lookup yields CDR1 MNHNY and CDR2 SVGAGI (reference sequence). V shed 7 bases and J 7 bases; nucleotides not matched to a gene: 5. The CDR3 has 12 residues. CDR3 nucleotide sequence: TGTGCCAGCACGACAGGGGCGGCTGGCTACACCTTC. Translation gives CASTTGAAGYTF.

This clone has a handful of counts. The V gene is TRBV2, the J gene TRBJ1-1; D uncertain. Deletions cut 8 bases from V and 0 bases from J, with 10 bases between. Germline values: CDR1 SNHLY, CDR2 FYNNEI. The CDR3 covers 13 residues. CDR3 residues: CASVPNMNTEAFF. In nucleotides, the CDR3 is TGTGCCAGCGTCCCGAACATGAACACTGAAGCTTTCTTT. Full variable domain (missing parts from reference TRBV2 and TRBJ1-1): EPEVTQTPSHQVTQMGQEVILRCVPISNHLYFYWYRQILGQKVEFLVSFYNNEISEKSEIFDDQFSVERPDGSNFTLKIRSTKLEDSAMYFCASVPNMNTEAFFGQGTRLTVV.

The chain couples TRBV6-1 to TRBJ1-6, with TRBD1 as a possible D gene (5 bases). CDR3 length equals 15 residues. The V end was cut by 3 bases, the J end by 7 bases, with 13 bases between. Looked up from germline, CDR1 is MNHNS and CDR2 is SASEGT. DNA of the CDR3: TGTGCCAGCAGTGAGTTAGGGGAATCCAATTCACCCCTCCACTTT. Residues: CASSELGESNSPLHF.

The chain recombines TRBV27 with TRBJ2-7; 14 bases fit TRBD2. Germline-derived CDR1 and CDR2 are MNHEY and SMNVEV (reference sequence). CDR3 length: 17 residues. Trimming cost V 5 bases and J 4 bases; bases outside gene matches: 10. The CDR3 reads CASSPSGTSGSRYEQYF. The CDR3 DNA follows: TGTGCCAGCAGTCCCTCCGGGACTAGCGGGAGTAGATACGAGCAGTACTTC.

The V gene is TRBV27, the J gene TRBJ1-2, with D possibly being TRBD1 (6 bases). V lost 6 bases, J lost 4 bases, and 15 bases lay in between. The CDR3 runs 14 residues. Per the germline V gene, CDR1 is MNHEY and CDR2 is SMNVEV (reference sequence). The CDR3 loop is CASSTTGTSYGYTF. In DNA, the CDR3 is TGTGCCAGCAGCACCACCGGGACAAGCTATGGCTACACCTTC.

This sequence joins TRBV14 and TRBJ1-5; 8 bases align to TRBD1. CDR1 and CDR2 from the germline V gene are SGHDN and FVKESK. The CDR3 spans 15 residues. With V trimmed by 6 bases and J by 2 bases, 6 bases remained unmatched. The CDR3 nucleotides are TGTGCCAGCAGTTCGACGGGACAGGGCAATCAGCCCCAGCATTTT. It specifies CASSSTGQGNQPQHF.

The chain has TRBV10-1 and TRBJ2-7, with D possibly being TRBD1 (5 bases). The CDR3 has 14 residues. Trimming left V 7 bases short and J 0 bases short, with 13 bases between. Germline loops: CDR1 WNHNN, CDR2 SYGVQD (reference sequence). CDR3 DNA: TGCGCCAGCAAGTGGACACTTAGCTCCTACGAGCAGTACTTC. Translated, it gives CASKWTLSSYEQYF.

Comment on this clone: This sample also contains other DNA sequences that code for the same CDR3. The CDR3 DNA follows: TGTGCCAGCAGCGTTAATGACGGAGTCCCCTCCTACGAGCAGTACTTC. Its protein product is CASSVNDGVPSYEQYF. This chain links TRBV9 with TRBJ2-7; D gene ambiguous. The V and J ends lost 2 bases and 0 bases respectively, with 15 bases between them. Looked up from germline, CDR1 is SGDLS and CDR2 is YYNGEE. The CDR3 has 16 residues.

The gene calls are TRBV27 and TRBJ2-1, with D perhaps TRBD1 (5 bases). Trimming cost V 5 bases and J 1 base, with 15 bases left between them. The CDR3 totals 16 residues. The germline CDR1 and CDR2 sequences are MNHEY and SMNVEV (reference sequence). This chain's CDR3 is CASSIMGLGSYNEQFF. The DNA for the CDR3 is TGTGCCAGCAGTATCATGGGGCTAGGATCCTACAATGAGCAGTTCTTC.